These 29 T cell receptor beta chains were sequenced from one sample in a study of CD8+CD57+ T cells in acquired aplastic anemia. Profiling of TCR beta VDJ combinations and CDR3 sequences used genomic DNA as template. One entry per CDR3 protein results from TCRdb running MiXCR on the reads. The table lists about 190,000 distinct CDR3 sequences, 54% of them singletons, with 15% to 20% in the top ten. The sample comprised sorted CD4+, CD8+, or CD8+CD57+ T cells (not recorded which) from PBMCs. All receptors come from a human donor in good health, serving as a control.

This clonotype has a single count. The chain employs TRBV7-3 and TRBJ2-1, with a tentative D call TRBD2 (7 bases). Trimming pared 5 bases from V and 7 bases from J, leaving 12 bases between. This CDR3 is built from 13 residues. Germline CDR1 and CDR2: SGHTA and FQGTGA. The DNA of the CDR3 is TGTGCCAGCAGCCCCCGGGGGGCAAATGAGCAGTTCTTC. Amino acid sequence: CASSPRGANEQFF.

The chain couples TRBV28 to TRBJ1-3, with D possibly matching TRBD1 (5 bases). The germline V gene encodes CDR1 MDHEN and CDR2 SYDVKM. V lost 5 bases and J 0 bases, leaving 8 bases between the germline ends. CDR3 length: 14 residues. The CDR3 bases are TGTGCCAGCAGTCGGGGGGGCTCTGGAAACACCATATATTTT. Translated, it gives CASSRGGSGNTIYF.

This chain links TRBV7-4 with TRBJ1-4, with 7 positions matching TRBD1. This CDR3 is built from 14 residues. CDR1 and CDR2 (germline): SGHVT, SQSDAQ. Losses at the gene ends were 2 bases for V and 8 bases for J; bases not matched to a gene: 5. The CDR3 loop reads CASSLYRGGEKLFF. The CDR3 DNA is TGTGCCAGCAGCTTATACAGGGGAGGCGAAAAACTGTTTTTT.

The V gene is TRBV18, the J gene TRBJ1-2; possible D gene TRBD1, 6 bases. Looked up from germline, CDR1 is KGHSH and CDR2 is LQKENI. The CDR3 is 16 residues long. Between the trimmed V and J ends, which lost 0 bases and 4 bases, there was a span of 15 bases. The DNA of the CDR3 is TGTGCCAGCTCACCACCGCCGGGACACGCGACCTATGGCTACACCTTC. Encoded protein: CASSPPPGHATYGYTF.

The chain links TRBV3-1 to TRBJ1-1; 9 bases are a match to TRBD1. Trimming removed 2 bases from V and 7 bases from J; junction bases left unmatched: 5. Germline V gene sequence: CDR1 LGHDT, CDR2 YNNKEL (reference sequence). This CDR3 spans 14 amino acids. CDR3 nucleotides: TGTGCCAGCAGCCAACGTGACAGGGGGGTTGAAGCTTTCTTT. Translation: CASSQRDRGVEAFF.

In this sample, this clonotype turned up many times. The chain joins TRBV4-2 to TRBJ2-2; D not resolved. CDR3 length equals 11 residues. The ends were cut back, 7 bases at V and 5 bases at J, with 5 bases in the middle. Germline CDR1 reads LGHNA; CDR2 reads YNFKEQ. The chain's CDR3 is CASIATGELFF. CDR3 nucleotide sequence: TGTGCCAGCATAGCTACCGGGGAGCTGTTTTTT.

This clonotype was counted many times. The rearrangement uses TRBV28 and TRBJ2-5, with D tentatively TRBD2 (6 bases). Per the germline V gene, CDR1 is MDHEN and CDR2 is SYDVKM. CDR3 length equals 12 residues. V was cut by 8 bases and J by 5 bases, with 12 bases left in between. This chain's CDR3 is CASAEGGETQYF. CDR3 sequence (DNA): TGTGCCAGCGCGGAGGGCGGGGAGACCCAGTACTTC.

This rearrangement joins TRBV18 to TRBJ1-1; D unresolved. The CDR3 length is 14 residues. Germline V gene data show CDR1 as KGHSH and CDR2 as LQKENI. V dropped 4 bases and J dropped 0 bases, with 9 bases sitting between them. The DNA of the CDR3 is TGTGCCAGCTCACTTCAAGTTCTGAACACTGAAGCTTTCTTT. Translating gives CASSLQVLNTEAFF.

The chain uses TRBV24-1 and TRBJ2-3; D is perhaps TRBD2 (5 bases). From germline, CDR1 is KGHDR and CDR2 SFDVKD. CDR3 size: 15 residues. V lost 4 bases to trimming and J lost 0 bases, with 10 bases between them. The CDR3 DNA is TGTGCCACCAGTGACGTCGGGGTAAGCACAGATACGCAGTATTTT. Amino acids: CATSDVGVSTDTQYF.

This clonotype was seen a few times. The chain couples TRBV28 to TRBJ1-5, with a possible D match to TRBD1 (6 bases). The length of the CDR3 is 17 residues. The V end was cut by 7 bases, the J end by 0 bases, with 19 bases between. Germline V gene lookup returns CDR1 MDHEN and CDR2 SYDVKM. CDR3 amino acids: CASNTYWGADSNQPQHF. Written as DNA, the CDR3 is TGTGCCAGCAATACTTATTGGGGGGCGGATAGCAATCAGCCCCAGCATTTT.

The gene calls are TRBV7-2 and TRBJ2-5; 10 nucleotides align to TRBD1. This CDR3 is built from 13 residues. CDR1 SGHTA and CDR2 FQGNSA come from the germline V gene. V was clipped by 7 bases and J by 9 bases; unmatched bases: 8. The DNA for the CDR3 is TGTGCCAGCACCGGACAGGGGGAGAAGGCCCAGTACTTC. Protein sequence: CASTGQGEKAQYF.

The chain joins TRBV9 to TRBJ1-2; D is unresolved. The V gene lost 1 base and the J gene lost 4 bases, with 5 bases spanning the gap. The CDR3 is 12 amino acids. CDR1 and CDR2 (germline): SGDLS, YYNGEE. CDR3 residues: CASSVRSYGYTF. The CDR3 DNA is TGTGCCAGCAGCGTAAGGTCCTATGGCTACACCTTC.

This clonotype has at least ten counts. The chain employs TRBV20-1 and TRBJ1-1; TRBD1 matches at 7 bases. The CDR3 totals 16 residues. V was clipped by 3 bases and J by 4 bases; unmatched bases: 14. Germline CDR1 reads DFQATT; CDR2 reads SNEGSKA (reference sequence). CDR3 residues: CSASRFDRARSTEAFF. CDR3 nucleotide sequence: TGCAGTGCTAGTAGGTTCGACAGGGCGAGGAGCACTGAAGCTTTCTTT.

CDR3 nucleotides: TGTGCCAGCAGCTTCGGGACAGTCGGCAATCAGCCCCAGCATTTT. It specifies CASSFGTVGNQPQHF. This rearrangement joins TRBV11-3 to TRBJ1-5; 7 nucleotides agree with TRBD1. Germline CDR1 and CDR2: SGHNT and YENEEA. The CDR3 totals 15 residues. After removal of 3 bases from V and 2 bases from J, the junction contained 4 bases not matched to a gene.

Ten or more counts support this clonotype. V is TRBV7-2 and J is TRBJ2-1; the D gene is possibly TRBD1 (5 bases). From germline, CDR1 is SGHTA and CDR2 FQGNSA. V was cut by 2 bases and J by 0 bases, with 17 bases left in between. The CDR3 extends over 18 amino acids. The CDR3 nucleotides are TGTGCCAGCAGCTTAAATATAGGGGCTCCTAGCTCCTACAATGAGCAGTTCTTC. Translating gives CASSLNIGAPSSYNEQFF.

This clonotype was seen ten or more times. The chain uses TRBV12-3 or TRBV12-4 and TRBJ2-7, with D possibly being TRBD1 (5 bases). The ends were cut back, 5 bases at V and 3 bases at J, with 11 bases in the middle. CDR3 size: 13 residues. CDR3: CASSPRVLYEQYF. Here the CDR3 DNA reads TGTGCCAGCAGTCCCAGGGTTCTCTACGAGCAGTACTTC.

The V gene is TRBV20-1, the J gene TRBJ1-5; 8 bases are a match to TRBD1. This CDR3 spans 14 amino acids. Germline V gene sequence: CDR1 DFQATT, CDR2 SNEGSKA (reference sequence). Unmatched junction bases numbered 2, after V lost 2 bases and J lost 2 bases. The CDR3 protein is CSARSDRGNQPQHF. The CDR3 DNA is TGCAGTGCTAGATCGGACAGGGGCAATCAGCCCCAGCATTTT.

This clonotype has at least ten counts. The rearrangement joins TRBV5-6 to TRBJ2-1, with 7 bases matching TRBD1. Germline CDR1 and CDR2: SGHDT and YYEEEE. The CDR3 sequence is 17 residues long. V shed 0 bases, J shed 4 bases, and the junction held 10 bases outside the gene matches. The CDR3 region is CASSLAKGQTIYNEQFF. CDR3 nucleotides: TGTGCCAGCAGCTTGGCCAAGGGACAGACAATTTACAATGAGCAGTTCTTC.

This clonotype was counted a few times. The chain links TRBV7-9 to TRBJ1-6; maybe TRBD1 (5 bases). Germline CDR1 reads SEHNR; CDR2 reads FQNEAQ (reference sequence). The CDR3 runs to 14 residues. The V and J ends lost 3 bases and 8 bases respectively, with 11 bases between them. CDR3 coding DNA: TGTGCCAGCAGCTTCGGCAGGGATGATTCACCCCTCCACTTT. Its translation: CASSFGRDDSPLHF.

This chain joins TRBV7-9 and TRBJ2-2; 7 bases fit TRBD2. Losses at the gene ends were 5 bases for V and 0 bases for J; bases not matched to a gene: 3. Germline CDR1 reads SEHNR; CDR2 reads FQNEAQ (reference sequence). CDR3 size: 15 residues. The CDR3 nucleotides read TGTGCCAGCAGCCCCGGACTAGCGAACACCGGGGAGCTGTTTTTT. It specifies CASSPGLANTGELFF.

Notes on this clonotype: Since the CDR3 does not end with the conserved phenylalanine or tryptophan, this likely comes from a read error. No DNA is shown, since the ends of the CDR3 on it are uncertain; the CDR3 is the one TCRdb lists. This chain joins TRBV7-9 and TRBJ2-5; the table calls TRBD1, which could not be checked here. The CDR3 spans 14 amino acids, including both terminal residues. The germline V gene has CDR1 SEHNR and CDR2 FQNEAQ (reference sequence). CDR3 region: CASSSEGDRYTFGS.

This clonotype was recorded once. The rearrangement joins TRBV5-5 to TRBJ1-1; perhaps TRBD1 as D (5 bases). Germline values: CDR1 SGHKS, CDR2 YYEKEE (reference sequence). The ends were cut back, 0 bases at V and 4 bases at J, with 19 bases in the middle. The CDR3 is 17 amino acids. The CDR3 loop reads CASSLGYGTNRGTEAFF. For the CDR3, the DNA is TGTGCCAGCAGCTTGGGGTATGGGACCAATAGGGGCACTGAAGCTTTCTTT. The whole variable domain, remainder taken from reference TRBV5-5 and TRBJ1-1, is DAGVTQSPTHLIKTRGQQVTLRCSPISGHKSVSWYQQVLGQGPQFIFQYYEKEERGRGNFPDRFSARQFPNYSSELNVNALLLGDSALYLCASSLGYGTNRGTEAFFGQGTRLTVV.

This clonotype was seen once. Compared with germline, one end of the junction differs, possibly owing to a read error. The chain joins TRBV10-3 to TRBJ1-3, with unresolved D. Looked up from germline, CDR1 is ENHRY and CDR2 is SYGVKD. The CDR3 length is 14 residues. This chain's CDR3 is CAIRDGRSGNTIYF. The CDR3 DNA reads TGTGCCATCAGGGACGGACGCTCTGGAAACACCATCTATTTT.

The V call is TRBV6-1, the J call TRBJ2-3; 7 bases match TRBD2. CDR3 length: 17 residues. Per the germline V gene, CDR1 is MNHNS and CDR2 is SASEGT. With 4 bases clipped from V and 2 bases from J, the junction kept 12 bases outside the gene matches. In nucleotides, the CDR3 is TGTGCCAGCAGTGGGGGGAGAGCGGGGACCTTCACAGATACGCAGTATTTT. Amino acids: CASSGGRAGTFTDTQYF.

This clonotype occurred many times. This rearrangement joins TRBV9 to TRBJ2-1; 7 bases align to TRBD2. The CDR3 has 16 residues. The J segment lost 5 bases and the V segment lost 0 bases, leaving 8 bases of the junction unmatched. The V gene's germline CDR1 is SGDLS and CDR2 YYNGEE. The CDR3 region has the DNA TGTGCCAGCAGCGTAGGGGGGGGGGGTTTCGACAATGAGCAGTTCTTC. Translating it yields CASSVGGGGFDNEQFF.

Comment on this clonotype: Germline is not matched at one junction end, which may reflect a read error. The CDR3 DNA follows: TGTAGTGCTAGAGATTTGTCTAGCGGAGAAGAGACCCAGTACTTC. It yields the protein CSARDLSSGEETQYF. The V and J genes are TRBV20-1 and TRBJ2-5, with 7 bases lining up with TRBD2. The CDR3 sequence is 15 residues long. The germline V gene encodes CDR1 DFQATT and CDR2 SNEGSKA (reference sequence).

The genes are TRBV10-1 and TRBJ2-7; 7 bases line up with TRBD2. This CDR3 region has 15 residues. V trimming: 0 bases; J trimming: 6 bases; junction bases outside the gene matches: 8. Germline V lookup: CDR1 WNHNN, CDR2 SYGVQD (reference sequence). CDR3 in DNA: TGCGCCAGCAGTGAGTCTGGGGGGGACTTCGGCGAGCAGTACTTC. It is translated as CASSESGGDFGEQYF.

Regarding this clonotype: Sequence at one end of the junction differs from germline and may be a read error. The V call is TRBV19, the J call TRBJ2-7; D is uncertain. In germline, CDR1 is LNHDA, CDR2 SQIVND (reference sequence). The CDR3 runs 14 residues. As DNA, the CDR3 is TGCGCCAGTAGCCCGGAAAGAAGCTCCTACGAGCAGTACTTC. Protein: CASSPERSSYEQYF.

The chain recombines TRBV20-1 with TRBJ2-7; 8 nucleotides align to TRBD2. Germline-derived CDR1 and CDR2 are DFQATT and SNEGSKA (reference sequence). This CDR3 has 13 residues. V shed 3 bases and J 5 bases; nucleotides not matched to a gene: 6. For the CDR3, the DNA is TGCAGTGCTAGCCGGGGGGGCATTAACGAGCAGTACTTC. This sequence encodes CSASRGGINEQYF.